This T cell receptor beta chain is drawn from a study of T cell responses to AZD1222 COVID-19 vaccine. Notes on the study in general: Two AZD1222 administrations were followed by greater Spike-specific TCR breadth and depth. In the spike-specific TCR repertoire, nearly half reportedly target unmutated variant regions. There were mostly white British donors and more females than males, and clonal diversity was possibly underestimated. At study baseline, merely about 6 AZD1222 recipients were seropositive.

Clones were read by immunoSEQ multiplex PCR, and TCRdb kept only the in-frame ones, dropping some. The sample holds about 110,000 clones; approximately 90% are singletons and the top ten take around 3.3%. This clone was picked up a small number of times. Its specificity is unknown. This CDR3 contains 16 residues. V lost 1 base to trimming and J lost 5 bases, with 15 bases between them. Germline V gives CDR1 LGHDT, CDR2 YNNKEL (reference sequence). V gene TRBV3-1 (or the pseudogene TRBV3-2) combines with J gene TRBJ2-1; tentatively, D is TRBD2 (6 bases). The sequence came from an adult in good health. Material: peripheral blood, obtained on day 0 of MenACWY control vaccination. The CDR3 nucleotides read TGTGCCAGCAGCCAAGCTGTGGCAGGCGGGAACAATGAGCAGTTCTTC. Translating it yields CASSQAVAGGNNEQFF.